The clone carrying this T cell receptor beta chain was seen a few times. What it binds is not known. This sample was taken from a study of cytomegalovirus exposure and HLA in healthy donors. Study conclusions and caveats: There were several of the most significant clusters that appeared linked to common viral pathogens in a later analysis.

The PCR made use of 60 Vbeta and 13 Jbeta primers. Clones were read by immunoSEQ multiplex PCR, and TCRdb kept only the in-frame ones, dropping some. The sample has 140,000 or so clones, 78% seen once; the top ten hold roughly 2.4%. The CDR3 runs to 13 residues. Trimming left V 5 bases short and J 4 bases short, with 11 bases between. Germline loops: CDR1 PRHDT, CDR2 FYEKMQ (reference sequence). This TCR came from a woman between 18 and 30 years old in good health and CMV-seropositive. The specimen sequenced was PBMCs. The rearrangement links TRBV13 to TRBJ1-2; D ambiguous. CDR3 coding DNA: TGTGCCAGCAGCGCGGAGAGGATCTATGGCTACACCTTC. Encoded protein: CASSAERIYGYTF.